This TCR beta chain originates from a study of cytomegalovirus exposure and HLA in healthy donors. Study-level findings and limits: Accurate prediction of HLA-A and HLA-B alleles (for most subjects) was reportedly achieved from TCR beta sequences. Among TCR beta chains of equal frequency, HLA-associated ones were more clonally expanded in a later analysis. TCR beta sequences numbering over 15,000 were associated with HLA alleles at 0.05 false discovery rate in a later analysis. V- and J-gene trimming in TCR beta was tied to a missense DCLRE1C variant by an analysis performed later.

For this clone: Its antigen is still unknown.

In the PCR, 60 Vbeta and 13 Jbeta primers were used. The table came from immunoSEQ multiplex PCR; TCRdb's copy has only in-frame clones and leaves some out. Among roughly 220,000 clones listed, roughly 80% were seen once. CDR1 is SEHNR, CDR2 FQNEAQ, per germline (reference sequence). V lost 5 bases, J lost 6 bases, and 12 bases stayed unmatched. This CDR3 region has 15 residues. The receptor was isolated from a man aged 30 to 39 in good health and CMV-seronegative. V and J are TRBV7-9 and TRBJ1-2; TRBD1 aligns across 7 bases. What was sequenced was PBMCs. CDR3 sequence: CASSLTTGILNGYTF. The CDR3 DNA reads as TGTGCCAGCAGCCTCACGACAGGGATTCTGAATGGCTACACCTTC. The whole variable domain, remainder taken from reference TRBV7-9 and TRBJ1-2, is DTGVSQNPRHKITKRGQNVTFRCDPISEHNRLYWYRQTLGQGPEFLTYFQNEAQLEKSRLLSDRFSAERPKGSFSTLEIQRTEQGDSAMYLCASSLTTGILNGYTFGSGTRLTVV.